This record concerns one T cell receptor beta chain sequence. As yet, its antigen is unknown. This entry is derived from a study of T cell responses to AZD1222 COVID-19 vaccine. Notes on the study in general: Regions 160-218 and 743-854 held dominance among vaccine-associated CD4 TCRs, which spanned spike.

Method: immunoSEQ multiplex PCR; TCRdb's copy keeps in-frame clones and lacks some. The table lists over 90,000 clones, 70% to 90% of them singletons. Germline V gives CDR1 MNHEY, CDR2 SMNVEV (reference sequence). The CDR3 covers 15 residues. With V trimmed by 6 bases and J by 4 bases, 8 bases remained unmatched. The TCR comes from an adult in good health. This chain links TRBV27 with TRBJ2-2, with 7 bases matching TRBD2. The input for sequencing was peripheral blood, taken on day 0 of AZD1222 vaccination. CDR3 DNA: TGTGCCAGCAGGACGACGGGGGGTATCACCGGGGAGCTGTTTTTT. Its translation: CASRTTGGITGELFF.